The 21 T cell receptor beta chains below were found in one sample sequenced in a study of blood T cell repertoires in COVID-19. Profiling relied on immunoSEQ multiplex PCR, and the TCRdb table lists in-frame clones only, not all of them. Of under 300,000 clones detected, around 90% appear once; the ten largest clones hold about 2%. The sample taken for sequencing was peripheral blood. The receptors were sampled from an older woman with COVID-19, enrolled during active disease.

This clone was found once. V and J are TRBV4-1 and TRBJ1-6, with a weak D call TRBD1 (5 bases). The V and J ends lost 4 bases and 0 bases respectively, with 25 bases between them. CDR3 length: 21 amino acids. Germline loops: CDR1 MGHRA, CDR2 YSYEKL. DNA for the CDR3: TGCGCCAGCAGCCCTATGGCGGGGCGCCACCAGACCAGCTCCTATAATTCACCCCTCCACTTT. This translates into CASSPMAGRHQTSSYNSPLHF.

The CDR3 sequence is CASSGDRDQPQHF. The DNA for the CDR3 is TGTGCCAGCAGCGGGGACAGGGATCAGCCCCAGCATTTT. This chain links TRBV5-4 with TRBJ1-5; 9 nucleotides match TRBD1. The CDR3 has 13 amino acids. The germline gives CDR1 SGHNT, CDR2 YYREEE (reference sequence). J gave up 5 bases and V 4 bases, and 1 base lay outside the gene matches.

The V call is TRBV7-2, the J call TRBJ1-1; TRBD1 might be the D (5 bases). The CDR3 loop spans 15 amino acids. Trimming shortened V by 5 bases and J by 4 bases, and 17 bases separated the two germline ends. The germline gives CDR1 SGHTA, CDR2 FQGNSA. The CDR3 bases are TGTGCCAGCAGCCTAGAAGCAGGGAAGGTCACTGAAGCTTTCTTT. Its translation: CASSLEAGKVTEAFF.

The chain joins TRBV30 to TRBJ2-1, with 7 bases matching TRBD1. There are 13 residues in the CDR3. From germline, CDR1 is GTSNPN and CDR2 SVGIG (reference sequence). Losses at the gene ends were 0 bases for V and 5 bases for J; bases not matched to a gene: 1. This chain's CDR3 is CAWSVGTDNEQFF. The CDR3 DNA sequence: TGTGCCTGGAGTGTTGGGACAGACAATGAGCAGTTCTTC.

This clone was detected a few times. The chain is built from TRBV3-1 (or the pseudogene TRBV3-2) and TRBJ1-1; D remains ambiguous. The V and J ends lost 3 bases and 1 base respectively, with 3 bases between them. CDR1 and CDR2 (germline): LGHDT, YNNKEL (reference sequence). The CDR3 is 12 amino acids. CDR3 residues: CASSHGNTEAFF. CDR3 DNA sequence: TGTGCCAGCAGCCACGGGAACACTGAAGCTTTCTTT.

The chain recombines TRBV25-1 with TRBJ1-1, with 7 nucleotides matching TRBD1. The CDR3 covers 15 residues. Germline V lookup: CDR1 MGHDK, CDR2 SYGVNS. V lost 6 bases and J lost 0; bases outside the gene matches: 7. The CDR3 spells CASSQRQGVNTEAFF. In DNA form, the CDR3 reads TGTGCCAGCAGCCAAAGACAGGGAGTGAACACTGAAGCTTTCTTT.

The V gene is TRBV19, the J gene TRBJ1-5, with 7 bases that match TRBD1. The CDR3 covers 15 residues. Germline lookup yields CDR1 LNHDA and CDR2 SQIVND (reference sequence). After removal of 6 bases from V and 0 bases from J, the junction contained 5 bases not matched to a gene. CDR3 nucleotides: TGTGCCAGTAGCATAACAGGGGATAGCAATCAGCCCCAGCATTTT. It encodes CASSITGDSNQPQHF.

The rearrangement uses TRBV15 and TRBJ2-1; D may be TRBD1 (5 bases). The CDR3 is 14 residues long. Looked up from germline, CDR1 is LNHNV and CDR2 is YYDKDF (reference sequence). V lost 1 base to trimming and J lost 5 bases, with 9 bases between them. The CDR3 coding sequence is TGTGCCACCAGCAGAGGTCCAGGGAACAATGAGCAGTTCTTC. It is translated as CATSRGPGNNEQFF.

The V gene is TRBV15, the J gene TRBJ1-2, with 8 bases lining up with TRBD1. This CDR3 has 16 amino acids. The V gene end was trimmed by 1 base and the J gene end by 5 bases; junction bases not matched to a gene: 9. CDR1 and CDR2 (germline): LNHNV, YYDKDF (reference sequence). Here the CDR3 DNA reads TGTGCCACCAGCAGAGTCGCGACAGGGGTTTGGTATGGCTACACCTTC. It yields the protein CATSRVATGVWYGYTF.

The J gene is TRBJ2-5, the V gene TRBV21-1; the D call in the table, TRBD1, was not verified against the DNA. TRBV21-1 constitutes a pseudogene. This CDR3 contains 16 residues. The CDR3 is CASSPAPGNFQETQYF. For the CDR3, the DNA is TGTGCCAGCAGCCCCGCCCCAGGAAACTTCCAAGAGACCCAGTACTTC.

Here the CDR3 reads CASSEVRARNTEAFF. The CDR3 DNA reads as TGTGCCAGCAGTGAAGTAAGAGCAAGGAACACTGAAGCTTTCTTT. J is TRBJ1-1 and V is TRBV6-1; D unresolved. Between the trimmed V and J ends, which lost 1 base and 1 base, there was a span of 10 bases. Germline V CDR1 and CDR2: MNHNS, SASEGT. The CDR3 extends over 15 amino acids.

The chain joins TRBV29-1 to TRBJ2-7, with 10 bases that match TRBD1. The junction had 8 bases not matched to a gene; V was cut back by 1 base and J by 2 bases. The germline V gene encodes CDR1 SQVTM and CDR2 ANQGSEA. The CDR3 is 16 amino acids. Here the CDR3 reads CSVEGGRDRGPYEQYF. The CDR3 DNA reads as TGCAGCGTTGAAGGCGGACGGGACAGGGGACCCTACGAGCAGTACTTC.

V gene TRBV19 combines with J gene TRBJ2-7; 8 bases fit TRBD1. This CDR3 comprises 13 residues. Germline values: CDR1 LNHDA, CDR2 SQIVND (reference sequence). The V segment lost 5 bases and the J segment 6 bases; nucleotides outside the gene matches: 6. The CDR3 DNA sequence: TGTGCCAGTAGTCTCGGACAGGGCGGCGAGCAGTACTTC. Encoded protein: CASSLGQGGEQYF.

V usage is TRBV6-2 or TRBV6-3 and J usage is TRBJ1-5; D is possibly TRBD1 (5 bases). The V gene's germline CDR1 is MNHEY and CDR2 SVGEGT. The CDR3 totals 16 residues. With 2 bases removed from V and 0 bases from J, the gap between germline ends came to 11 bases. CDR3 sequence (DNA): TGTGCCAGCAGTTACGGGGCAGCGTATAGCAATCAGCCCCAGCATTTT. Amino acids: CASSYGAAYSNQPQHF.

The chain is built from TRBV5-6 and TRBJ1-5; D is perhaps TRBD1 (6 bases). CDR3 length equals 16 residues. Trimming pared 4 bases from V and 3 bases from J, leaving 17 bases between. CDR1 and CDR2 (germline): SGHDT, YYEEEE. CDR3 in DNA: TGTGCCAGCAGCAAGACCGGGACAACACTCAATCAGCCCCAGCATTTT. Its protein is CASSKTGTTLNQPQHF.

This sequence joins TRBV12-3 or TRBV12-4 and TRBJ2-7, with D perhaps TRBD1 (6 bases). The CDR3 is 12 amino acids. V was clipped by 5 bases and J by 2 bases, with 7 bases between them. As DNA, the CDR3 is TGTGCCAGCAGTGGACAGACCTACGAGCAGTACTTC. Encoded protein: CASSGQTYEQYF.

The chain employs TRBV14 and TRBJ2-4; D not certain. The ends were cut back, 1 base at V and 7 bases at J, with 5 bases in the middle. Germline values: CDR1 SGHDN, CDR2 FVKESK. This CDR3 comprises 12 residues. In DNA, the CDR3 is TGTGCCAGCAGCCAAGGTCGGAACATTCAGTACTTC. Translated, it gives CASSQGRNIQYF.

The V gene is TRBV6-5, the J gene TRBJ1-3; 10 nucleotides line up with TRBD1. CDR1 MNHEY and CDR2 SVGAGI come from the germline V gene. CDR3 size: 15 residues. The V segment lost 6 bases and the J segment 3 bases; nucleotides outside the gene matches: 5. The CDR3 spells CASRRGQGNGNTIYF. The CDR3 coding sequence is TGTGCCAGCAGGAGGGGACAGGGGAATGGAAACACCATATATTTT.

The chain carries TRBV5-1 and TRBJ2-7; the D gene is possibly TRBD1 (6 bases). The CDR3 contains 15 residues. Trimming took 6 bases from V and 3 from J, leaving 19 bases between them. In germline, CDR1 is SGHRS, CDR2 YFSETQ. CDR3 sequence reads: CASTSTTGTGYEQYF. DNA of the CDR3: TGCGCCAGCACCTCTACGACAGGTACGGGCTACGAGCAGTACTTC.

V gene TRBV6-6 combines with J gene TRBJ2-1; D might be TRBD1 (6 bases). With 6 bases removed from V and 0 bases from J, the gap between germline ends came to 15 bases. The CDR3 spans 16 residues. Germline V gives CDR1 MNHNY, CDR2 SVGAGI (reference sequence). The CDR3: CASRIQGTSSYNEQFF. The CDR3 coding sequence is TGTGCCAGCAGGATACAGGGAACGAGCTCCTACAATGAGCAGTTCTTC.

In DNA, the CDR3 is TGTGCCAGCAGTTACAGGGGCCACGAGCAGTACTTC. This sequence encodes CASSYRGHEQYF. The chain has TRBV6-2 or TRBV6-3 and TRBJ2-7, with a weak D call TRBD1 (5 bases). Trimming cost V 2 bases and J 5 bases, with 7 bases left between them. This CDR3 comprises 12 residues. From germline, CDR1 is MNHEY and CDR2 SVGEGT.